The 14 T cell receptor beta chains in this list originate from one sample, sequenced in a study of T cell responses to AZD1222 COVID-19 vaccine. Produced via immunoSEQ multiplex PCR; TCRdb's table is partial and in-frame only. The sample shows roughly 180,000 clones, approximately 93% of them seen only once. The material was peripheral blood, obtained 28 days after the second AZD1222 dose. Source of these receptors: an adult who received the AZD1222 COVID-19 vaccine.

V is TRBV19 and J is TRBJ1-6; no clear D. V gave up 5 bases and J gave up 10 bases, with 15 bases separating them. Germline CDR1 and CDR2: LNHDA and SQIVND (reference sequence). This CDR3 is built from 14 residues. The CDR3 coding sequence is TGTGCCAGTAGTCCCCCGGGTAAAGAATCACCCCTCCACTTT. This gives the protein CASSPPGKESPLHF.

This chain joins TRBV27 and TRBJ1-6, with 7 bases lining up with TRBD1. This CDR3 has 15 residues. Germline-derived CDR1 and CDR2 are MNHEY and SMNVEV (reference sequence). The V segment lost 6 bases and the J segment 5 bases; nucleotides outside the gene matches: 7. CDR3 sequence: CASSPADRDNSPLHF. The CDR3 nucleotides are TGTGCCAGCAGCCCCGCTGACAGGGATAATTCACCCCTCCACTTT.

The chain joins TRBV5-1 to TRBJ1-1; D possibly corresponds to TRBD1 (5 bases). There are 12 residues in the CDR3. V shed 7 bases and J shed 1 base, with 8 bases lying between them. Germline loops: CDR1 SGHRS, CDR2 YFSETQ. The CDR3 DNA follows: TGCGCCAGCGGGGGTCCGAACACTGAAGCTTTCTTT. This encodes CASGGPNTEAFF.

The V and J genes are TRBV19 and TRBJ2-3; maybe TRBD1 (6 bases). V shed 4 bases and J shed 6 bases, with 11 bases lying between them. From germline, CDR1 is LNHDA and CDR2 SQIVND (reference sequence). This CDR3 is 13 amino acids long. This chain's CDR3 is CASSRGPSDTQYF. As DNA, the CDR3 is TGTGCCAGTAGTAGGGGGCCATCGGATACGCAGTATTTT.

The V and J genes are TRBV11-2 and TRBJ2-3; D perhaps matches TRBD2 (6 bases). CDR1 and CDR2 from the germline V gene are SGHAT and FQNNGV. The CDR3 runs to 14 residues. Trimming removed 6 bases from V and 2 bases from J, with 12 bases in between. The CDR3 DNA follows: TGTGCCAGCAGACTCGCGGGGAACACAGATACGCAGTATTTT. This encodes CASRLAGNTDTQYF.

The CDR3 protein is CASSFQTNTEAFF. CDR3 nucleotide sequence: TGTGCCAGCAGCTTCCAGACTAACACTGAAGCTTTCTTT. The rearrangement uses TRBV5-4 and TRBJ1-1; no reliable D call. V lost 2 bases to trimming and J lost 2 bases, with 7 bases between them. In germline, CDR1 is SGHNT, CDR2 YYREEE (reference sequence). The CDR3 contains 13 residues. The full variable domain, rest sourced from reference TRBV5-4 and TRBJ1-1, is ETGVTQSPTHLIKTRGQQVTLRCSSQSGHNTVSWYQQALGQGPQFIFQYYREEENGRGNFPPRFSGLQFPNYSSELNVNALELDDSALYLCASSFQTNTEAFFGQGTRLTVV.

This sequence joins TRBV19 and TRBJ1-3; D not resolved. Per the germline V gene, CDR1 is LNHDA and CDR2 is SQIVND (reference sequence). V was trimmed by 8 bases and J by 0 bases, leaving 8 bases between them. This CDR3 spans 13 amino acids. The CDR3 loop is CASRPFSGNTIYF. CDR3 sequence (DNA): TGTGCCAGTCGGCCTTTCTCTGGAAACACCATATATTTT. Combining the CDR3 with reference TRBV19 and TRBJ1-3 gives the whole variable domain DGGITQSPKYLFRKEGQNVTLSCEQNLNHDAMYWYRQDPGQGLRLIYYSQIVNDFQKGDIAEGYSVSREKKESFPLTVTSAQKNPTAFYLCASRPFSGNTIYFGEGSWLTVV.

The V gene is TRBV20-1, the J gene TRBJ2-1; D is ambiguous. Looked up from germline, CDR1 is DFQATT and CDR2 is SNEGSKA (reference sequence). This CDR3 contains 11 residues. V lost 4 bases, J lost 7 bases, and 8 bases lay in between. DNA of the CDR3: TGCAGTGCTACCGTAGCAAATGAGCAGTTCTTC. It specifies CSATVANEQFF.

This clone was observed a handful of times. The rearrangement joins TRBV7-9 to TRBJ1-5; no clear D. The CDR3 runs to 12 residues. V shed 1 base and J shed 6 bases, with 4 bases lying between them. CDR1 SEHNR and CDR2 FQNEAQ come from the germline V gene (reference sequence). The CDR3 bases are TGTGCCAGCAGCTTAGGGGTTCAGCCCCAGCATTTT. Its translation is CASSLGVQPQHF.

This sequence joins TRBV30 and TRBJ1-4; 8 positions match TRBD1. Germline-derived CDR1 and CDR2 are GTSNPN and SVGIG (reference sequence). This CDR3 has 16 amino acids. The junction had 9 bases not matched to a gene; V was cut back by 1 base and J by 5 bases. The CDR3 reads CAWSGRTGGGNEKLFF. The CDR3 bases are TGTGCCTGGAGTGGCCGCACAGGGGGGGGAAATGAAAAACTGTTTTTT. The full variable domain, completed using reference TRBV30 and TRBJ1-4, is SQTIHQWPATLVQPVGSPLSLECTVEGTSNPNLYWYRQAAGRGLQLLFYSVGIGQISSEVPQNLSASRPQDRQFILSSKKLLLSDSGFYLCAWSGRTGGGNEKLFFGSGTQLSVL.

The chain combines TRBV7-2 with TRBJ1-2; no reliable D call. CDR1 is SGHTA and CDR2 is FQGNSA in the germline V gene. V dropped 2 bases and J dropped 8 bases, with 12 bases sitting between them. This CDR3 is 13 amino acids long. The DNA of the CDR3 is TGTGCCAGCAGCTTAAATGTTAGGGTGGGCTACACCTTC. Amino acids: CASSLNVRVGYTF.

This rearrangement joins TRBV4-1 to TRBJ2-2; D unclear. The CDR3 totals 15 residues. From germline, CDR1 is MGHRA and CDR2 YSYEKL. Trimming took off 0 bases at V and 4 bases at J, with 9 bases between the two ends. This CDR3 reads CASSQEGRLTGELFF. CDR3 bases: TGCGCCAGCAGCCAAGAGGGCAGGCTCACCGGGGAGCTGTTTTTT.

The chain employs TRBV18 and TRBJ2-3, with D hard to call. Germline values: CDR1 KGHSH, CDR2 LQKENI. This CDR3 has 14 residues. Trimming pared 2 bases from V and 5 bases from J, leaving 11 bases between. CDR3 in DNA: TGTGCCAGCTCACCAGTGGCTTCCGGAGATACGCAGTATTTT. This codes for CASSPVASGDTQYF. Supplemented by reference TRBV18 and TRBJ2-3, the full variable domain reads NAGVMQNPRHLVRRRGQEARLRCSPMKGHSHVYWYRQLPEEGLKFMVYLQKENIIDESGMPKERFSAEFPKEGPSILRIQQVVRGDSAAYFCASSPVASGDTQYFGPGTRLTVL.

The V call is TRBV6-2 or TRBV6-3, the J call TRBJ2-3; D is perhaps TRBD2 (5 bases). The CDR3 extends over 13 amino acids. V was shortened by 5 bases and J by 4 bases, with 10 bases between the two germline ends. CDR1 is MNHEY, CDR2 SVGEGT, per germline. The CDR3, as DNA: TGTGCCAGCAGTGCAAGGGAGTCAGATACGCAGTATTTT. It translates to CASSARESDTQYF.